This entry is about one T cell receptor beta chain. Antigen unknown. The CDR3 loop spans 14 amino acids. The germline V gene encodes CDR1 KGHSH and CDR2 LQKENI. V was cut by 3 bases and J by 7 bases, with 16 bases left in between. This sample was included in a study of shared clonotypes between healthy human individuals. Study-level points and caveats: Against clonotypes common to all four donors, non-shared ones had lower generation probabilities. Memory subsets generally showed smaller estimated richness than naive subsets did.

Assay used: immunoSEQ multiplex PCR; TCRdb lists only in-frame clones, some missing. The sample has over a million clones; around 74% are singletons. What was sequenced was memory CD4+ T cells sorted from blood. Noted subset: CD45RA-negative fraction. This sequence originates from a man aged 18 to 30 in good health. The V call is TRBV18, the J call TRBJ2-7, with D possibly being TRBD1 (6 bases). The CDR3, as DNA: TGTGCCAGCTCACCCGGGACGAGGGGGTTGGAGCAGTACTTC. Amino acids: CASSPGTRGLEQYF.